This T cell receptor beta chain was identified in a study of blood T cells in healthy people across ages. Study-wide points: In older individuals, TCR beta diversity per million T cells was lower, falling roughly linearly with age.

Notes on this clonotype: Its matching antigen is unknown.

Caucasian, healthy and from Russia, the donors were aged between 6 and 90. Isolation recovered at least 6 million PBMCs from every sample. A second about 6 to 11 cycle PCR used barcoded and J-beta primers. TCRdb recomputed calls from the 5' RACE reads with MiXCR, one row per CDR3 protein. Here the sample spans more than 1,400,000 distinct CDR3 sequences, about 43% being singletons. The receptor's source is a woman under 30 in good health. The source material was blood.

CDR3 protein: CAWSEGLNTEAFF. Here the CDR3 DNA reads TGTGCCTGGAGTGAGGGGTTAAACACTGAAGCTTTCTTT. The chain has TRBV30 and TRBJ1-1, with TRBD1 as a possible D gene (5 bases). The CDR3 loop spans 13 amino acids. V was pared by 1 base and J by 2 bases, with 8 bases between. The germline V gene has CDR1 GTSNPN and CDR2 SVGIG (reference sequence).